Below are 8 T cell receptor beta chains sequenced from a single sample in a study of cytomegalovirus exposure and HLA in healthy donors (dated by TCRdb to the late 2010s). Libraries came from the immunoSEQ multiplex PCR assay. For the multiplex PCR, a mixture combining 60 forward primers for TCR Vbeta segments and 13 reverse primers for TCR Jbeta segments was used. As stored in TCRdb, this immuneACCESS dataset retains in-frame rearrangements with V and J assigned. A fraction of the clones does not appear; measured against another copy, unresolved V genes explain less than half of the discrepancy, and the remainder lacks a known reason. Counted in this sample were about 180,000 clones; roughly four fifths of them appeared once. About 1.5% of the sample is taken by the ten largest. The sequencing input was PBMCs. Every receptor here comes from a man aged 18 to 30 in good health and CMV-seronegative.

The rearrangement uses TRBV28 and TRBJ1-5; TRBD1 matches at 10 bases. Unmatched junction bases numbered 5, after V lost 3 bases and J lost 6 bases. CDR3 size: 15 residues. From germline, CDR1 is MDHEN and CDR2 SYDVKM. CDR3 nucleotides: TGTGCCAGCAGTTTGTCCGACAGGGGGCTTCAGCCCCAGCATTTT. Translation gives CASSLSDRGLQPQHF.

The chain links TRBV29-1 to TRBJ1-1, with TRBD1 identical over 7 bases. The CDR3 has 13 amino acids. CDR1 is SQVTM and CDR2 is ANQGSEA in the germline V gene. V gave up 3 bases and J gave up 0 bases; unmatched junction bases: 1. The DNA for the CDR3 is TGCAGCGTTGAGGGACAGCTGAACACTGAAGCTTTCTTT. Encoded protein: CSVEGQLNTEAFF.

The sample holds one count of this clone. The chain combines TRBV5-5 with TRBJ1-4; maybe TRBD1 (5 bases). Germline V lookup: CDR1 SGHKS, CDR2 YYEKEE (reference sequence). Trimming pared 0 bases from V and 16 bases from J, leaving 13 bases between. The CDR3 loop spans 12 amino acids. CDR3 coding DNA: TGTGCCAGCAGCTTGGGTACCGGTAGGGGGTTTTTT. It translates to CASSLGTGRGFF.

The rearrangement links TRBV19 to TRBJ1-1, with D perhaps TRBD1 (6 bases). Trimming stripped 6 bases from V and 0 bases from J, with 14 bases between. Germline values: CDR1 LNHDA, CDR2 SQIVND (reference sequence). The CDR3 loop spans 15 amino acids. The CDR3 coding sequence is TGTGCCAGTAGGACGCCGGGGACATTGAACACTGAAGCTTTCTTT. Protein sequence: CASRTPGTLNTEAFF. Supplemented by reference TRBV19 and TRBJ1-1, the full variable domain reads DGGITQSPKYLFRKEGQNVTLSCEQNLNHDAMYWYRQDPGQGLRLIYYSQIVNDFQKGDIAEGYSVSREKKESFPLTVTSAQKNPTAFYLCASRTPGTLNTEAFFGQGTRLTVV.

This clone was seen more than once but under ten times. The V call is TRBV2, the J call TRBJ1-5; D gene unclear. The CDR3 totals 17 residues. Germline V CDR1 and CDR2: SNHLY, FYNNEI. The V and J ends lost 5 bases and 0 bases respectively, with 17 bases between them. CDR3 residues: CASSPPEGRGSNQPQHF. The DNA of the CDR3 is TGTGCCAGCAGTCCACCAGAGGGTCGCGGTAGCAATCAGCCCCAGCATTTT.

This chain connects TRBV19 to TRBJ2-2, with TRBD1 as a possible D gene (6 bases). CDR1 is LNHDA, CDR2 SQIVND, per germline (reference sequence). V was trimmed by 3 bases and J by 6 bases, leaving 14 bases between them. The CDR3 totals 15 residues. This CDR3 reads CASSIGRGFPGELFF. In DNA, the CDR3 is TGTGCCAGTAGTATCGGTAGGGGGTTCCCCGGGGAGCTGTTTTTT.

This clone was found once. The chain carries TRBV11-2 and TRBJ1-4; D ambiguous. The germline gives CDR1 SGHAT, CDR2 FQNNGV. V was clipped by 5 bases and J by 3 bases, with 13 bases between them. The CDR3 totals 15 residues. The CDR3 nucleotides are TGTGCCAGCAGCCCCCGAGCGATAGCTAATGAAAAACTGTTTTTT. Residues: CASSPRAIANEKLFF.

The rearrangement uses TRBV7-9 and TRBJ1-1; D is uncertain. The germline V gene encodes CDR1 SEHNR and CDR2 FQNEAQ (reference sequence). The CDR3 totals 13 residues. Trimming pared 5 bases from V and 0 bases from J, leaving 7 bases between. Written as DNA, the CDR3 is TGTGCCAGCAGCAACGGGATGAACACTGAAGCTTTCTTT. Translated, it gives CASSNGMNTEAFF.